The present T cell receptor beta chain was sequenced within a study of T-cell reconstitution after alpha-beta-depleted transplantation in children. TCRbeta library construction was performed incorporating unique molecular identifiers. TCRdb reprocessed the PCR reads with MiXCR, giving one entry per CDR3 protein. The sample consists of a few hundred thousand distinct CDR3 sequences, 10% of them appearing once. Germline CDR1 reads SEHNR; CDR2 reads FQNEAQ (reference sequence). V shed 8 bases and J 3 bases; nucleotides not matched to a gene: 11. CDR3 length: 16 residues. The sequence derives from a human donor who donated a stem cell graft to a child with acute lymphoblastic leukemia. The sequencing used PBMCs from the stem cell graft donor, collected from the stem cell graft. The chain joins TRBV7-9 to TRBJ2-7, with 12 bases lining up with TRBD1. This CDR3 reads CASEGTGGFGGYEQYF. The CDR3 bases are TGTGCCAGCGAGGGGACAGGGGGCTTTGGGGGCTACGAGCAGTACTTC.